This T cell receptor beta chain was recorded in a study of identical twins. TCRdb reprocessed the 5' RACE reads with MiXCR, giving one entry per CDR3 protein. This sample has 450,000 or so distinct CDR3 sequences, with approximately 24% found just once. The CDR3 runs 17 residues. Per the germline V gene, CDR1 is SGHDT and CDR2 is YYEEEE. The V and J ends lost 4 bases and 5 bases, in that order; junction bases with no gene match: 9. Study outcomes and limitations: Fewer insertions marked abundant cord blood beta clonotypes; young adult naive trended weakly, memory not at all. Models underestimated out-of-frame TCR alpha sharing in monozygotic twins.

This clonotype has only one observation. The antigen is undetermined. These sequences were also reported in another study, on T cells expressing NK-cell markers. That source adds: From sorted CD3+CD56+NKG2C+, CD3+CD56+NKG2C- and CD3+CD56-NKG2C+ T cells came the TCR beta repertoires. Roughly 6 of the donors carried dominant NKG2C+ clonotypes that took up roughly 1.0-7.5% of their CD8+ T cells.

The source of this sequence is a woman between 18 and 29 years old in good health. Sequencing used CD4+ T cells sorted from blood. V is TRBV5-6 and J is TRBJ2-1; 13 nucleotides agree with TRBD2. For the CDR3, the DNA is TGTGCCAGCAGCCCTGGACTAGCGGGAGTTATCAACAATGAGCAGTTCTTC. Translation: CASSPGLAGVINNEQFF.